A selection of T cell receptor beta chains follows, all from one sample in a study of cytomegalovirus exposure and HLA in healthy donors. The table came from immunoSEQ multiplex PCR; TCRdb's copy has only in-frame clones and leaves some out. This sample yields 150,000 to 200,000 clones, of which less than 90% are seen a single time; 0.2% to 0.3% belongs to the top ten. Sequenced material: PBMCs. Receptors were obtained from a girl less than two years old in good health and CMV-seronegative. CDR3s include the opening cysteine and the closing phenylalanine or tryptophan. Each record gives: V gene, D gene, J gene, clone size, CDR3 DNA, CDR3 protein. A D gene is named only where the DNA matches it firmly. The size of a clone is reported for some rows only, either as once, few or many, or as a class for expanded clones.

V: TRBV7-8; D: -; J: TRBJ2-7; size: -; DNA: TGTGCCAGCAGCCCCCAACCAGGAGGCTACGAGCAGTACTTC; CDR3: CASSPQPGGYEQYF
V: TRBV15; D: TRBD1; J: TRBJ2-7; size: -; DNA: TGTGCCACCAGCAGAGACGGGACAGGGTCTGGAGAGCAGTACTTC; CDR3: CATSRDGTGSGEQYF
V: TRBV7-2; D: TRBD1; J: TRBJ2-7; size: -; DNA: TGTGCCAGCAGCTTAGCGCCACAGGGGGTGGCCTACGAGCAGTACTTC; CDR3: CASSLAPQGVAYEQYF
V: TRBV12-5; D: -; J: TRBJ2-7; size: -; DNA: TGTGCTAGTGGTTTAATCCTCAGGGACTTGTACGAGCAGTACTTC; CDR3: CASGLILRDLYEQYF
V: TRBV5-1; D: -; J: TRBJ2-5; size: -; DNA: TGCGCCAGCAGCTTGGGGGGCTCGAAAGAGACCCAGTACTTC; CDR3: CASSLGGSKETQYF
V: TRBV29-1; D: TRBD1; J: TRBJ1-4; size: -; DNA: TGCAGCGTTGCCGGGACAGGGAACTTCGCTGAAAAACTGTTTTTT; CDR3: CSVAGTGNFAEKLFF
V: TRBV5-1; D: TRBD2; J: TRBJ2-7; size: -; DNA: TGCGCCAGCAGCCCAGGGACTAGCGGGGGAGAGCAGTACTTC; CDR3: CASSPGTSGGEQYF
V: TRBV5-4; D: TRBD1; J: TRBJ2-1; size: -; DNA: TGTGCCAGCGGCAGGGGACAGGGGGGGCACAATGAGCAGTTCTTC; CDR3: CASGRGQGGHNEQFF
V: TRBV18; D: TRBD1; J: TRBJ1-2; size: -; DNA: TGTGCCAGCTCCCGACCGGGACAGGGACGGGAAGGCGTAGATGGCTACACCTTC; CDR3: CASSRPGQGREGVDGYTF
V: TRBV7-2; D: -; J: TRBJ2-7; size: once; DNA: TGTGCCAGCAGACTAAGCGGCTATTCATACGAGCAGTACTTC; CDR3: CASRLSGYSYEQYF
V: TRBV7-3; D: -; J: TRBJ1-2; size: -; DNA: TGTGCCAGCAGCCCCCCCTCAGGAAATGGCTACACCTTC; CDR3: CASSPPSGNGYTF
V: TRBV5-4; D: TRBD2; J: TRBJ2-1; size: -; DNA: TGTGCCAGCAGCTTGAGGCTAGCGGGCCTCTCCTACAATGAGCAGTTCTTC; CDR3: CASSLRLAGLSYNEQFF
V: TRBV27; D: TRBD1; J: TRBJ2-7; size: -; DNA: TGTGCCAGCAGTTTGGGACAGGGGCGGGAGTACTTC; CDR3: CASSLGQGREYF
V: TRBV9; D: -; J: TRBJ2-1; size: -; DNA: TGTGCCAGCAGCGGGACAGGGGGACTAGCTATCAATGAGCAGTTCTTC; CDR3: CASSGTGGLAINEQFF
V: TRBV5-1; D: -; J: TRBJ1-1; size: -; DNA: TGCGCCAGCAGCCCGGGGGTCTCCACTGAAGCTTTCTTT; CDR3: CASSPGVSTEAFF
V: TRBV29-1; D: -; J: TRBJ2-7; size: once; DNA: TGCAGCGTTGCCACAGGGTTCCCCGAGCAGTACTTC; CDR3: CSVATGFPEQYF
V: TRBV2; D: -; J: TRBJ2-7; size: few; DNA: TGTGCCAGCGGAGGCGGGGAGCAGTACTTC; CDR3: CASGGGEQYF
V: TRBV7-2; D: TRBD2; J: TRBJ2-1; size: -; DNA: TGTGCCAGCAGCAACGGGCGGGAGCCCTACAATGAGCAGTTCTTC; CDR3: CASSNGREPYNEQFF
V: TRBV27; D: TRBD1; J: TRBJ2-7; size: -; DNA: TGTGCCAGCAGTCAGACAGGGGGCGAGCAGTACTTC; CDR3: CASSQTGGEQYF
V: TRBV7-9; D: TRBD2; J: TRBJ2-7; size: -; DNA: TGTGCCAGCAGCTTAATGCAGGTCCGGGACTATGGGATAACTTACGAGCAGTACTTC; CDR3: CASSLMQVRDYGITYEQYF
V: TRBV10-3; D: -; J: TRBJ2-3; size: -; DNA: TGTGCCATCAGGTTGACAGACGCTAGCACAGATACGCAGTATTTT; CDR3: CAIRLTDASTDTQYF
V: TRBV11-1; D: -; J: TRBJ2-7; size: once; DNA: TGTGCCAGCAGCTTAATCGAGGGATCCCCCTACGAGCAGTACTTC; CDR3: CASSLIEGSPYEQYF
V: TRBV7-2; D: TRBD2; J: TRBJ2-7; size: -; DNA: TGTGCCAGCAGCCTCAGATATGGACTAGCGGGAGTCTACGAGCAGTACTTC; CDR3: CASSLRYGLAGVYEQYF
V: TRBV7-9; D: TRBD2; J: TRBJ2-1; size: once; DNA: TGTGCCAGCAGGAGAGAAAAGAAGCGGGAGGGTAATGAGCAGTTCTTC; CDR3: CASRREKKREGNEQFF
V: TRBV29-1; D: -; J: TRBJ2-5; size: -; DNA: TGCAGCGTTGATGTGTCAGGATGGGAGACCCAGTACTTC; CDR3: CSVDVSGWETQYF
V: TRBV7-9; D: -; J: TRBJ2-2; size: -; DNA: TGTGCCAGCAGCTTGGGACAGAACACCGGGGAGCTGTTTTTT; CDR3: CASSLGQNTGELFF
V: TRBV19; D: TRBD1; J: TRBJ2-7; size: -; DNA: TGTGCCAGTAGCTTTAGGGGACAGGGCACCTACGAGCAGTACTTC; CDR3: CASSFRGQGTYEQYF
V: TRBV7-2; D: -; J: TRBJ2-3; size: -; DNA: TGTGCCAGCAGCTTAGGAGCAGCGCCTGATACGCAGTATTTT; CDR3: CASSLGAAPDTQYF
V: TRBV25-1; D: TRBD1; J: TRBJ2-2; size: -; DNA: TGTGCCAGCAGTGAATGGGGACAGGGAATCATCGCCGGGGAGCTGTTTTTT; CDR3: CASSEWGQGIIAGELFF
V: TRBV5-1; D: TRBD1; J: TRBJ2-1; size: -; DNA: TGCGCCAGCAGCTTGGGGGGACAGGGTTACAATGAGCAGTTCTTC; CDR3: CASSLGGQGYNEQFF
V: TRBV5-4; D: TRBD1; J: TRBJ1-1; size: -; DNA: TGTGCCAGCAGCCTGGAAGACAGGGCCACTGAAGCTTTCTTT; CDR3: CASSLEDRATEAFF
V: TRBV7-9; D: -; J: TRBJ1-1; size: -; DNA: TGTGCCAGCAGCTTGCAAGGGGGAGAAGCTTTCTTT; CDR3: CASSLQGGEAFF
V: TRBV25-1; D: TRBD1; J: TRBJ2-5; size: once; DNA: TGTGCCAGCAGCGAAGGGACAGTGTACCAAGAGACCCAGTACTTC; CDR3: CASSEGTVYQETQYF
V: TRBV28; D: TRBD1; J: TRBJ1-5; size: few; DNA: TGTGCCAGCAGTACCCCTGGGACAGGGGGCAGTCAGCCCCAGCATTTT; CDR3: CASSTPGTGGSQPQHF
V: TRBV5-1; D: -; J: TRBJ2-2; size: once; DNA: TGCGCCAGCGGGCGGGGGACAAAGAACACCGGGGAGCTGTTTTTT; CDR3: CASGRGTKNTGELFF
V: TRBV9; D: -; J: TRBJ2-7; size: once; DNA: TGTGCCAGCAGCGTAGGCGGGCCCTCCTACGAGCAGTACTTC; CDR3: CASSVGGPSYEQYF
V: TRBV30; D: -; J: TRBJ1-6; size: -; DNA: TGTGCCTGGAGTTCGGACAGCAATTCACCCCTCCACTTT; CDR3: CAWSSDSNSPLHF
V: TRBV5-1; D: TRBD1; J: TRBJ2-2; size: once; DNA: TGCGCCAGCAGCTTCTACAGGGGGCCGGGCGGGGAGCTGTTTTTT; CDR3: CASSFYRGPGGELFF
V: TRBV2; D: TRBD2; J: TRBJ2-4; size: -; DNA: TGTGCCACCAACCCCTCTAGCGGGGGGGCAAACATTCAGTACTTC; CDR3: CATNPSSGGANIQYF
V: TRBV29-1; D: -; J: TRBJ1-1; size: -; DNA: TGCAGCGTTGGGGTATTCGGACGCCGGGGCACTGAAGCTTTCTTT; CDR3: CSVGVFGRRGTEAFF
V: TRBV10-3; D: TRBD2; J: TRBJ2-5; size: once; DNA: TGTGCCATCAGGAGCGCGGGACTAGGGGAGACCCAGTACTTC; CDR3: CAIRSAGLGETQYF
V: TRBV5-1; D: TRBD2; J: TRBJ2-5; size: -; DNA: TGCGCCAGCAGCTTGGAACGGGCAGCGGGAGGGCCAGGAGAGACCCAGTACTTC; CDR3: CASSLERAAGGPGETQYF
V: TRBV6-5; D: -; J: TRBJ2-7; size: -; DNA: TGTGCCAGCAGCCAAAGTCCTAGCGACGAGCAGTACTTC; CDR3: CASSQSPSDEQYF